This T cell receptor (beta chain) stems from a study of blood T cell repertoires in COVID-19. Study-wide background: COVID-19 samples from acute and convalescent phases originated in the United States, Italy and Spain. The cDNA or gDNA used as material had been derived from T cells, B-cell-depleted T cells, or PBMCs.

The CDR3 extends over 16 amino acids. The germline V gene has CDR1 SGHTA and CDR2 FQGNSA. Trimming removed 5 bases at V and 0 bases at J, with 13 bases between. Cohorts were assigned according to the clinical history that participants reported. Recovered status in Cohort 3 required two negative PCRs, clearance, or symptom resolution. The protocol was immunoSEQ multiplex PCR, while the TCRdb copy is restricted to in-frame clones and leaves out a portion. The table has 400,000 to 450,000 clones, about nine tenths seen once. The V call is TRBV7-2, the J call TRBJ1-4, with D uncertain. The receptor comes from a young man who had recovered from COVID-19. Sequencing was done on a sample of PBMCs or T cells enriched from blood (not recorded which). CDR3 coding DNA: TGTGCCAGCAGCCACCGGACGGGAGCAACTAATGAAAAACTGTTTTTT. As protein: CASSHRTGATNEKLFF.